This TCR beta chain originates from a study of PD-1 blockade in classical Hodgkin lymphoma. The table came from immunoSEQ multiplex PCR; TCRdb's copy has only in-frame clones and leaves some out. This table has about 50,000 clones, about 90% appearing once. Regarding the study as a whole: CD4+ TCR diversity, unlike CD8+, climbed significantly by C4D1.

Stated time point: cycle 4 day 1 (C4D1), after 6 weeks of nivolumab. All patients experienced relapse after autologous stem cell transplantation, and brentuximab vedotin exposure was variable. In the case of this clone: Its antigen is unknown.

CDR1 and CDR2 from the germline V gene are KGHSH and LQKENI. Trimming stripped 3 bases from V and 2 bases from J, with 7 bases between. This CDR3 is 13 amino acids long. This sequence originates from a human donor with classical Hodgkin lymphoma. The V call is TRBV18, the J call TRBJ2-5; perhaps TRBD1 as D (6 bases). Specimen: peripheral blood mononuclear cells (PBMCs), collected before the fourth cycle of nivolumab. Here the CDR3 DNA reads TGTGCCAGCTCACCGGGACATCAAGAGACCCAGTACTTC. This sequence encodes CASSPGHQETQYF.